This T cell receptor beta chain was sequenced during a study of human T cells and chemical hapten exposure. As for the study in general: Patch testing was performed with 0.01% DPC on the upper back, with reading at 6 days.

Time point meaning: patch test 2, 6 weeks after DPC sensitization. Treatment reported: therapeutic diphenylcyclopropenone sensitization with weekly scalp DPC. Every donor had alopecia and was 18 to 70 years old; all were suitable for DPC. This clonotype was seen only a few times. In the library, unique molecular identifiers were attached to individual cDNA molecules. One entry per CDR3 protein, called by TCRdb with MiXCR from the RACE reads. The data contain some 89,000 distinct CDR3 sequences, approximately 10% of them singletons. Germline loops: CDR1 SGHDT, CDR2 YYEEEE. The CDR3 is made up of 15 amino acids. V was clipped by 6 bases and J by 5 bases, with 21 bases between them.

The sequence was obtained from a woman between 25 and 40 years old with alopecia areata. Some clones in this sample may be carry-over from other donors' samples. The sequenced sample was whole blood, obtained in connection with sensitization to the hapten diphenylcyclopropenone (DPC). This chain links TRBV5-6 with TRBJ2-7, with D maybe TRBD2 (7 bases). The CDR3 loop reads CASTPTRGGRDEQYF. CDR3 nucleotide sequence: TGTGCCAGCACCCCAACGAGGGGGGGCCGGGACGAGCAGTACTTC. The complete variable domain, with remaining parts taken from reference TRBV5-6 and TRBJ2-7, reads DAGVTQSPTHLIKTRGQQVTLRCSPKSGHDTVSWYQQALGQGPQFIFQYYEEEERQRGNFPDRFSGHQFPNYSSELNVNALLLGDSALYLCASTPTRGGRDEQYFGPGTRLTVT.